Following are 27 T cell receptor beta chains from one sample sequenced in a study of T cells in Graves' hyperthyroidism and ophthalmopathy. Authors of the study amplified TCR beta CDR3 regions from RNA transcripts. TCR CDR3 underwent first-round RT-PCR with the HTBI primer set. TCRdb processed the multiplex PCR reads anew with MiXCR; each CDR3 protein has one entry. The table has roughly 420,000 distinct CDR3 sequences, roughly 15% seen once. The sample was blood. All receptors derive from a young woman with Graves' hyperthyroidism.

The sample holds many counts of this clonotype. The chain links TRBV6-1 to TRBJ2-7; possible D gene TRBD1, 5 bases. Trimming removed 3 bases at V and 6 bases at J, with 12 bases between. Per the germline V gene, CDR1 is MNHNS and CDR2 is SASEGT. The CDR3 contains 13 residues. The CDR3 protein is CASSDPGMGEQYF. The CDR3 nucleotides read TGTGCCAGCAGTGATCCAGGGATGGGCGAGCAGTACTTC.

This clonotype showed up many times. The chain joins TRBV28 to TRBJ1-2; weak D call: TRBD1 (6 bases). The germline gives CDR1 MDHEN, CDR2 SYDVKM. This CDR3 has 14 amino acids. V was cut by 5 bases and J by 2 bases, with 12 bases left in between. The CDR3 protein is CASSPIGQNYGYTF. The CDR3 coding sequence is TGTGCCAGCAGTCCCATTGGACAGAACTATGGCTACACCTTC.

This clonotype was counted only a few times. The chain combines TRBV5-5 with TRBJ2-1; no reliable D call. The germline V and J ends were trimmed by 2 bases and 4 bases, with 13 bases remaining between them. The length of the CDR3 is 15 residues. Germline-derived CDR1 and CDR2 are SGHKS and YYEKEE (reference sequence). The CDR3 loop is CASSFLASPYNEQFF. CDR3 in DNA: TGTGCCAGCAGCTTTTTGGCTAGTCCTTACAATGAGCAGTTCTTC.

This clonotype was detected many times. The gene calls are TRBV20-1 and TRBJ2-5, with 7 bases that match TRBD1. Germline V gene sequence: CDR1 DFQATT, CDR2 SNEGSKA (reference sequence). V shed 0 bases and J 12 bases; nucleotides not matched to a gene: 7. The CDR3 contains 12 residues. The CDR3 spells CSARDPRGHEYF. For the CDR3, the DNA is TGCAGTGCTAGAGATCCGAGGGGGCATGAGTACTTC.

The chain joins TRBV5-1 to TRBJ2-3, with 12 nucleotides matching TRBD2. The CDR3 has 19 residues. Germline values: CDR1 SGHRS, CDR2 YFSETQ. The V gene end was trimmed by 4 bases and the J gene end by 3 bases; junction bases not matched to a gene: 15. The CDR3: CASSSRLAGVLGRTDTQYF. The CDR3 DNA reads TGCGCCAGCAGCAGTAGACTAGCGGGAGTTTTAGGGCGAACAGATACGCAGTATTTT.

V and J are TRBV5-5 and TRBJ2-1, with 10 bases lining up with TRBD2. Germline trimming cut 1 base from V and 6 bases from J; bases unmatched to any gene: 10. CDR1 and CDR2 from the germline V gene are SGHKS and YYEKEE (reference sequence). The CDR3 spans 17 residues. CDR3 region: CASSLLRDRLAGNEQFF. The CDR3 DNA follows: TGTGCCAGCAGCTTGCTCCGGGACAGACTAGCGGGCAATGAGCAGTTCTTC.

The genes are TRBV9 and TRBJ1-2; D is perhaps TRBD1 (5 bases). Germline V lookup: CDR1 SGDLS, CDR2 YYNGEE. V lost 0 bases, J lost 7 bases, and 19 bases lay in between. The CDR3 is made up of 16 amino acids. Here the CDR3 DNA reads TGTGCCAGCAGCGTAGCCGCGGCGCAGGGCCTGGGTGGCTACACCTTC. It yields the protein CASSVAAAQGLGGYTF.

This clonotype has only a few counts. The genes are TRBV5-6 and TRBJ2-6; no clear D gene. The CDR3 is made up of 16 amino acids. The germline V gene has CDR1 SGHDT and CDR2 YYEEEE. The V end lost 0 bases, the J end lost 3 bases, and 10 bases lay between the germline ends. The CDR3: CASSLGAGGGANVLTF. The CDR3, as DNA: TGTGCCAGCAGCTTGGGGGCAGGCGGTGGGGCCAACGTCCTGACTTTC.

The chain combines TRBV9 with TRBJ1-1, with a weak D call TRBD1 (6 bases). The CDR3 consists of 13 residues. Looked up from germline, CDR1 is SGDLS and CDR2 is YYNGEE. The V end was cut by 2 bases, the J end by 4 bases, with 9 bases between. Here the CDR3 DNA reads TGTGCCAGCAGCGTCACAGGGAGCACTGAAGCTTTCTTT. It translates to CASSVTGSTEAFF.

The J gene is TRBJ2-2, the V gene TRBV30; D gene ambiguous. CDR3 length equals 13 residues. V was cut by 0 bases and J by 5 bases, with 7 bases left in between. Germline V lookup: CDR1 GTSNPN, CDR2 SVGIG (reference sequence). Written as DNA, the CDR3 is TGTGCCTGGAGTGTATATGGGACCGGGGAGCTGTTTTTT. Amino acids: CAWSVYGTGELFF.

Many counts were recorded for this clonotype. The V and J genes are TRBV12-3 or TRBV12-4 and TRBJ2-7; 8 bases align to TRBD1. The CDR3 spans 15 residues. J was trimmed by 4 bases and V by 6 bases; bases with no gene match: 11. CDR3 loop: CASSPRGRGAYEQYF. The CDR3 nucleotides read TGTGCCAGCAGCCCCAGGGGGCGCGGGGCTTACGAGCAGTACTTC.

This clonotype came up a few times. A much larger clone differs by one base, so this may be a read error. The genes are TRBV12-3 or TRBV12-4 and TRBJ2-7; TRBD1 agrees at 10 bases. The CDR3 has 15 residues. The CDR3 DNA follows: TGTACCAGCAGTTCCACGACAGGGGGCGCCTACGAGCAGTACTTC. It encodes CTSSSTTGGAYEQYF.

Many counts were recorded for this clonotype. This chain uses TRBV7-2 with TRBJ2-1, with 8 bases identical to TRBD1. V lost 5 bases to trimming and J lost 10 bases; unmatched junction nucleotides: 4. Germline assignment: CDR1 SGHTA and CDR2 FQGNSA. The CDR3 totals 12 residues. The DNA for the CDR3 is TGTGCCAGCAGCCTCCGGGACAGGGAGCAGTTCTTC. Translated: CASSLRDREQFF.

Regarding this clonotype: This may come from a read error, since a much larger clone is one base off. This sequence joins TRBV29-1 and TRBJ2-1, with TRBD1 identical over 7 bases. TRBJ2-7 matches the DNA end more closely, so the J call is doubtful. Germline V gene sequence: CDR1 SQVTM, CDR2 ANQGSEA. The CDR3 is 13 residues long. CDR3 region: CSVVSDRVNEQYF. CDR3 nucleotides: TGCAGCGTTGTTAGTGACAGGGTCAATGAGCAGTACTTC.

This clonotype was seen only a few times. The chain couples TRBV2 to TRBJ1-5; D remains ambiguous. V was shortened by 5 bases and J by 6 bases, with 11 bases between the two germline ends. The length of the CDR3 is 13 residues. CDR1 and CDR2 from the germline V gene are SNHLY and FYNNEI. CDR3 sequence (DNA): TGTGCCAGCAGTCTTGACACCCTTCAGCCCCAGCATTTT. This encodes CASSLDTLQPQHF.

This clonotype came up many times. The genes are TRBV19 and TRBJ2-5, with TRBD2 matching over 9 bases. Germline CDR1 is LNHDA and CDR2 is SQIVND (reference sequence). J gave up 4 bases and V 6 bases, and 9 bases lay outside the gene matches. This CDR3 comprises 15 residues. The CDR3 here is CASSPGRREGETQYF. CDR3 nucleotides: TGTGCCAGTAGCCCCGGTCGGCGGGAGGGAGAGACCCAGTACTTC.

Many counts were recorded for this clonotype. This chain links TRBV7-2 with TRBJ2-1, with 11 bases that match TRBD2. CDR1 is SGHTA and CDR2 is FQGNSA in the germline V gene. The V gene end was trimmed by 2 bases and the J gene end by 5 bases; junction bases not matched to a gene: 11. The CDR3 has 18 amino acids. The DNA for the CDR3 is TGTGCCAGCAGCTTAAGCGCTAGCGGGAGGTTCTTAGACAATGAGCAGTTCTTC. It codes for CASSLSASGRFLDNEQFF.

There are many counts of this clonotype. The rearrangement joins TRBV12-3 or TRBV12-4 to TRBJ2-5, with 9 bases aligning to TRBD2. CDR3 size: 16 residues. J was trimmed by 4 bases and V by 3 bases; bases with no gene match: 9. The CDR3 sequence: CASSLGREGRRETQYF. Here the CDR3 DNA reads TGTGCCAGCAGTTTGGGGCGGGAGGGCCGGCGAGAGACCCAGTACTTC.

This clonotype has a count of ten or more. The J gene is TRBJ2-1, the V gene TRBV28; D not certain. The CDR3 totals 12 residues. Germline values: CDR1 MDHEN, CDR2 SYDVKM. Trimming took off 8 bases at V and 3 bases at J, with 8 bases between the two ends. Written as DNA, the CDR3 is TGTGCCAGCGCGTTAATCTACAATGAGCAGTTCTTC. Protein sequence: CASALIYNEQFF.

With regard to this clonotype: A much larger clone lies a single base off, so this may be a read error. The rearrangement links TRBV5-1 to TRBJ2-1; 8 bases map to TRBD1. This CDR3 contains 16 residues. Germline CDR1 and CDR2: SGHRS and YFSETQ. V was pared by 3 bases and J by 5 bases, with 10 bases of the junction left unmatched. The CDR3 DNA sequence: TGCGCCAGCAGCTCCCAGGGGGCTGTAGCTAACAATGAGCAGTTCTTC. Its protein is CASSSQGAVANNEQFF.

The table lists this clonotype with many counts. CDR3 nucleotide sequence: TGTGCCAGCAGCCCCAGGGGATATGGAAACACCATATATTTT. This sequence encodes CASSPRGYGNTIYF. V gene TRBV7-2 combines with J gene TRBJ1-3; D might be TRBD1 (6 bases). The CDR3 sequence is 14 residues long. Germline CDR1 SGHTA, CDR2 FQGNSA. Trimming left V 5 bases short and J 3 bases short, with 11 bases between. The whole variable domain, remainder taken from reference TRBV7-2 and TRBJ1-3, is GAGVSQSPSNKVTEKGKDVELRCDPISGHTALYWYRQSLGQGLEFLIYFQGNSAPDKSGLPSDRFSAERTGGSVSTLTIQRTQQEDSAVYLCASSPRGYGNTIYFGEGSWLTVV.

The V gene is TRBV11-3, the J gene TRBJ2-7; TRBD2 matches at 11 bases. The CDR3 contains 15 residues. Germline V gene sequence: CDR1 SGHNT, CDR2 YENEEA. V trimming: 5 bases; J trimming: 6 bases; junction bases outside the gene matches: 9. CDR3 sequence: CASSPTSGRFGEQYF. The CDR3 DNA sequence: TGTGCCAGCAGCCCAACTAGCGGGAGATTCGGCGAGCAGTACTTC.

This clonotype was observed many times. The chain couples TRBV27 to TRBJ2-1, with D perhaps TRBD2 (6 bases). The germline gives CDR1 MNHEY, CDR2 SMNVEV (reference sequence). The CDR3 has 16 amino acids. V dropped 5 bases and J dropped 7 bases, with 21 bases sitting between them. This CDR3 is CASSPIISGPANEQFF. DNA for the CDR3: TGTGCCAGCAGTCCAATAATCAGCGGGCCTGCGAATGAGCAGTTCTTC.

This clonotype was recorded at least ten times. DNA of the CDR3: TGTGCTGGCCACCTGAACACTGAAGCTTTCTTT. It encodes CAGHLNTEAFF. This sequence joins TRBV30 and TRBJ1-1, with D uncertain. The CDR3 sequence is 11 residues long. From germline, CDR1 is GTSNPN and CDR2 SVGIG (reference sequence).

The genes are TRBV9 and TRBJ2-5, with 12 bases lining up with TRBD1. CDR1 SGDLS and CDR2 YYNGEE come from the germline V gene. V shed 2 bases, J shed 2 bases, and the junction held 10 bases outside the gene matches. This CDR3 is built from 18 residues. CDR3 region: CASSVGTGGRMLQETQYF. The CDR3 coding sequence is TGTGCCAGCAGCGTCGGGACAGGGGGCCGAATGTTACAAGAGACCCAGTACTTC.

In its sample, this clonotype was seen many times. The chain employs TRBV6-1 and TRBJ1-5; D might be TRBD1 (5 bases). Germline-derived CDR1 and CDR2 are MNHNS and SASEGT. The CDR3 spans 15 residues. Between the trimmed V and J ends, which lost 1 base and 6 bases, there was a span of 13 bases. CDR3 residues: CASSEGGDGSQPQHF. CDR3 DNA: TGTGCCAGCAGTGAAGGAGGGGATGGGAGTCAGCCCCAGCATTTT.

V usage is TRBV20-1 and J usage is TRBJ2-7, with 7 bases matching TRBD2. CDR3 length: 14 residues. Germline lookup yields CDR1 DFQATT and CDR2 SNEGSKA (reference sequence). The V segment lost 1 base and the J segment 2 bases; nucleotides outside the gene matches: 5. CDR3 amino acids: CSARASSGAYEQYF. The CDR3 DNA reads as TGCAGTGCTAGAGCGTCTAGCGGCGCCTACGAGCAGTACTTC.